Below are 3 T cell receptor beta chains sequenced from a single sample in a study of T cell responses to AZD1222 COVID-19 vaccine. Produced via immunoSEQ multiplex PCR; TCRdb's table is partial and in-frame only. This sample has approximately 76,000 clones, with 80% to 95% found just once. The source material was peripheral blood, sampled on day 0 of MenACWY control vaccination. The origin of the receptors is an adult in good health.

This clone was seen a single time. In DNA form, the CDR3 reads TGTGCCAGCGCTCAAGCGGGAGTCCTGGACGAGCAGTACTTC. Translated: CASAQAGVLDEQYF. The chain has TRBV28 and TRBJ2-7, with 8 bases lining up with TRBD2. The CDR3 extends over 14 amino acids. Trimming removed 8 bases from V and 5 bases from J; junction bases left unmatched: 11. In germline, CDR1 is MDHEN, CDR2 SYDVKM.

The V and J genes are TRBV7-9 and TRBJ2-2; the D gene is possibly TRBD2 (6 bases). The germline CDR1 and CDR2 sequences are SEHNR and FQNEAQ (reference sequence). This CDR3 has 16 amino acids. V was shortened by 3 bases and J by 1 base, with 12 bases between the two germline ends. Here the CDR3 reads CASSLRAGLNTGELFF. CDR3 nucleotides: TGTGCCAGCAGCTTGAGAGCGGGCCTGAACACCGGGGAGCTGTTTTTT.

The gene calls are TRBV3-1 (or the pseudogene TRBV3-2) and TRBJ1-1; D gene unclear. This CDR3 region has 13 residues. Germline-derived CDR1 and CDR2 are LGHDT and YNNKEL (reference sequence). Trimming removed 0 bases from V and 10 bases from J, with 12 bases in between. In nucleotides, the CDR3 is TGTGCCAGCAGCCAAGACCCCCTGCTCTCAGCTTTCTTT. Protein product: CASSQDPLLSAFF.